The present TCR beta chain was sequenced within a study of T cell responses to AZD1222 COVID-19 vaccine. The method was immunoSEQ multiplex PCR; TCRdb's version includes in-frame clones alone and lacks a portion of them. Among approximately 70,000 clones listed, less than 85% were seen once. The CDR3 sequence is 14 residues long. The germline gives CDR1 SGHRS, CDR2 YFSETQ. Trimming shortened V by 0 bases and J by 2 bases, and 8 bases separated the two germline ends. General observations from the study: AZD1222 recipients seropositive at baseline numbered only five or six. Clonal diversity was possibly underestimated, and the donors were mostly white British, with more females. The CD4 TCRs associated with vaccination extended across spike and predominated at 160-218 and 743-854. Repertoires in all cases were sampled only once the peak T cell response had passed.

For this clone: The antigen remains unidentified.

The genes are TRBV5-1 and TRBJ2-5; no clear D gene. The clonotype originates from an adult in good health. The specimen comprised peripheral blood, sampled on day 0 of AZD1222 vaccination. The CDR3 DNA is TGCGCCAGCAGCTTGGCCATCGGACAAGAGACCCAGTACTTC. Translation gives CASSLAIGQETQYF.